This T cell receptor beta chain was recovered during a study of T cell clonotyping in hematopoietic cell transplantation. Study background: Pretransplant recipient samples were taken after cytoreduction.

Specified time point: recipient sample about 28 days before transplant, after cytoreduction. The repertoire was sequenced with immunoSEQ multiplex PCR; TCRdb's copy has only in-frame clones and lacks some. Among 7,000 or so clones listed, almost 90% were seen once. This CDR3 spans 14 amino acids. Germline trimming cut 5 bases from V and 6 bases from J; bases unmatched to any gene: 6. Per the germline V gene, CDR1 is LNHNV and CDR2 is YYDKDF (reference sequence). Sequences were derived from peripheral blood mononuclear cells, sampled before stem cell transplant. The chain links TRBV15 to TRBJ2-7; 11 bases map to TRBD1. The source of this sequence is a man younger than 45 with acute myeloid leukemia. Some clones in this sample may be carry-over from other donors' samples. For the CDR3, the DNA is TGTGCCACCAGCCCGGGACAGGGGGTCACCGAGCAGTACTTC. Its protein product is CATSPGQGVTEQYF.